This T cell receptor (beta chain) originates from a study of STAT3 mutations in large granular lymphocyte leukemia. The study's findings and limits: In T-cell large granular lymphocyte leukemia, about half of patients showed multiple immunodominant subclonotypes. All newly emerging clones after therapy were STAT3 wild type.

CDR1 and CDR2 (germline): GTSNPN, SVGIG (reference sequence). V was pared by 1 base and J by 8 bases, with 11 bases between. This CDR3 contains 12 residues. The assay was immunoSEQ multiplex PCR, and TCRdb's table has in-frame clones only and misses some. The sample yields roughly 6,000 clones, approximately 35% seen once. A remark on this clone: Its specificity is not known.

The clonotype was recovered from a woman aged 40 to 49 with T-cell large granular lymphocyte leukemia. Some clones in this sample may be carry-over from other donors' samples. The V call is TRBV30, the J call TRBJ1-2; D call uncertain. The specimen sequenced was peripheral blood mononuclear cells. For the CDR3, the DNA is TGTGCCTGGAGTGGAGGTGTGCGCGGCTACACCTTC. Protein: CAWSGGVRGYTF.